This T cell receptor beta chain is drawn from a study of radiation and T cells in renal cell carcinoma. Study-wide results and limits: Without pretreatment biopsies, baseline tumor clonotype presence was undetermined.

As to this clone: Its target is not known.

Using immunoSEQ multiplex PCR, the repertoire was profiled, and TCRdb retains in-frame clones only, with some absent. The sample includes some 97,000 clones, 75% to 85% of them seen just once. CDR3 length equals 15 residues. Trimming took off 0 bases at V and 7 bases at J, with 12 bases between the two ends. CDR1 SEHNR and CDR2 FQNEAQ come from the germline V gene (reference sequence). Time point denoted: blood 4 weeks post-SBRT, at nephrectomy. Indicated treatment: 15 Gy SBRT to primary tumor, nephrectomy 4 weeks later. Nephrectomy followed 15 Gy stereotactic body radiation by 4 weeks. This specimen was blood, taken from a patient whose treatment included radiotherapy and nephrectomy. The sequence was collected from a man aged 55 to 70 with renal cell carcinoma. V and J are TRBV7-9 and TRBJ2-2, with a tentative D call TRBD1 (6 bases). CDR3 coding DNA: TGTGCCAGCAGCTTAGCGGGACATGAAATCGGGGAGCTGTTTTTT. Protein product: CASSLAGHEIGELFF.